These 7 T cell receptor beta chains came from one sample sequenced in a study of CD8 T cells in ankylosing spondylitis. TCRdb redid the calling of the 5' RACE reads with MiXCR, one entry per CDR3 protein. In the table there are 200,000 to 300,000 distinct CDR3 sequences, roughly a quarter of which are singletons. The specimen sequenced was blood, either unsorted or a sorted T cell fraction (not recorded which). The receptors were gathered from a male donor with ankylosing spondylitis or in good health (not recorded which).

This clonotype was found many times. The chain links TRBV5-1 to TRBJ1-1; perhaps TRBD1 as D (5 bases). V was shortened by 4 bases and J by 4 bases, with 14 bases between the two germline ends. The CDR3 covers 14 residues. Germline CDR1 is SGHRS and CDR2 is YFSETQ. DNA of the CDR3: TGCGCCAGCAGCCCGGAAGGGAGGGGCACTGAAGCTTTCTTT. It encodes CASSPEGRGTEAFF.

In its sample, this clonotype was seen a few times. The rearrangement links TRBV20-1 to TRBJ1-2; 12 nucleotides align to TRBD1. Germline V gene lookup returns CDR1 DFQATT and CDR2 SNEGSKA (reference sequence). V trimming: 1 base; J trimming: 0 bases; junction bases outside the gene matches: 3. The CDR3 spans 16 residues. The CDR3 nucleotides are TGCAGTGCTAGAGGGGGACAGGGGGCAGCTAACTATGGCTACACCTTC. Translation: CSARGGQGAANYGYTF.

In this sample, this clonotype turned up many times. Written as DNA, the CDR3 is TGTGCCAGCAGCTTAATGGGAGACACAGATACGCAGTATTTT. It is translated as CASSLMGDTDTQYF. This sequence joins TRBV5-5 and TRBJ2-3; D is possibly TRBD2 (5 bases). The germline V gene encodes CDR1 SGHKS and CDR2 YYEKEE (reference sequence). This CDR3 spans 14 amino acids. The V and J ends lost 2 bases and 2 bases respectively, with 9 bases between them. Variable domain in full (rest from reference TRBV5-5 and TRBJ2-3): DAGVTQSPTHLIKTRGQQVTLRCSPISGHKSVSWYQQVLGQGPQFIFQYYEKEERGRGNFPDRFSARQFPNYSSELNVNALLLGDSALYLCASSLMGDTDTQYFGPGTRLTVL.

This rearrangement joins TRBV6-1 to TRBJ1-6; D may be TRBD1 (6 bases). V was clipped by 6 bases and J by 6 bases, with 12 bases between them. The germline V gene encodes CDR1 MNHNS and CDR2 SASEGT. This CDR3 contains 14 residues. CDR3 DNA: TGTGCCAGCAGCCGACAGGAGGCTAATTCACCCCTCCACTTT. It is translated as CASSRQEANSPLHF.

The V and J genes are TRBV28 and TRBJ2-2; tentatively, D is TRBD1 (6 bases). The CDR3 runs to 16 residues. Germline V CDR1 and CDR2: MDHEN, SYDVKM. V lost 6 bases to trimming and J lost 5 bases, with 19 bases between them. CDR3 DNA sequence: TGTGCCAGCAGACTTAAGGACAGCACCTTAACCGGGGAGCTGTTTTTT. Its translation is CASRLKDSTLTGELFF.

This clonotype was seen only a few times. The chain uses TRBV12-3 or TRBV12-4 and TRBJ2-3; 10 bases map to TRBD2. The CDR3 length is 17 residues. The J segment lost 3 bases and the V segment lost 5 bases, leaving 11 bases of the junction unmatched. CDR3 in DNA: TGTGCCAGCAGTCCCTCTATAGCGGGGGGTTGGACAGATACGCAGTATTTT. As protein: CASSPSIAGGWTDTQYF.

The J gene is TRBJ2-7, the V gene TRBV12-3 or TRBV12-4; 9 bases align to TRBD1. Trimming at V came to 3 bases and at J to 5 bases, leaving 5 bases not matched to a gene. The CDR3 has 14 amino acids. CDR3 sequence (DNA): TGTGCCAGCAGTTTCCGGGACAGGGTTCACGAGCAGTACTTC. Translating gives CASSFRDRVHEQYF.